This T cell receptor beta chain was captured by sequencing in a study of blood T cell repertoires in COVID-19. Study background: The study drew acute and convalescent COVID-19 samples from the United States, Italy and Spain.

In the authors' workflow: Cell counts per sample came from amplifying reference gene primers. Sequencing was performed with immunoSEQ multiplex PCR; in TCRdb, only in-frame clones are kept and a portion is missing. D and trimming were read from the DNA, whereas the V and J calls and clone size are those reported in that table. The data hold about 140,000 clones, with under 90% observed a single time. Trimming removed 3 bases from V and 1 base from J, with 10 bases in between. Germline V gene lookup returns CDR1 SGDLS and CDR2 YYNGEE. The CDR3 length is 14 residues. The TCR was taken from a human donor in a cohort sampled during active COVID-19. Source material: peripheral blood. V usage is TRBV9 and J usage is TRBJ1-2; no firm D call. The CDR3 nucleotides read TGTGCCAGCAGCGCCTGGGAGGGTAACTATGGCTACACCTTC. Translation: CASSAWEGNYGYTF.